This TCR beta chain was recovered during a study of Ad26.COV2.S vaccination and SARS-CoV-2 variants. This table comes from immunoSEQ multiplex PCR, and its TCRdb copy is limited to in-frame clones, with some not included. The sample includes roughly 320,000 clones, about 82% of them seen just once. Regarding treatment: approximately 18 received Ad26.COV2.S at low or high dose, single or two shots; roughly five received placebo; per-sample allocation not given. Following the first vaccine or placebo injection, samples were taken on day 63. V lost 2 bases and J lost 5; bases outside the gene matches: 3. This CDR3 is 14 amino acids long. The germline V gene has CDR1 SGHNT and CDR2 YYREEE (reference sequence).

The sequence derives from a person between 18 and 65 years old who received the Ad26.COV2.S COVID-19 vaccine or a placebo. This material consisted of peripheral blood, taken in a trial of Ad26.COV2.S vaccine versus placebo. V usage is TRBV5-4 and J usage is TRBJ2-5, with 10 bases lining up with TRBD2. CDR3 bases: TGTGCCAGCAGCTTCGCGACTAGCGGGGAGACCCAGTACTTC. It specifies CASSFATSGETQYF. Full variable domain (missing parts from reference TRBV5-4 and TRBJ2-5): ETGVTQSPTHLIKTRGQQVTLRCSSQSGHNTVSWYQQALGQGPQFIFQYYREEENGRGNFPPRFSGLQFPNYSSELNVNALELDDSALYLCASSFATSGETQYFGPGTRLLVL.